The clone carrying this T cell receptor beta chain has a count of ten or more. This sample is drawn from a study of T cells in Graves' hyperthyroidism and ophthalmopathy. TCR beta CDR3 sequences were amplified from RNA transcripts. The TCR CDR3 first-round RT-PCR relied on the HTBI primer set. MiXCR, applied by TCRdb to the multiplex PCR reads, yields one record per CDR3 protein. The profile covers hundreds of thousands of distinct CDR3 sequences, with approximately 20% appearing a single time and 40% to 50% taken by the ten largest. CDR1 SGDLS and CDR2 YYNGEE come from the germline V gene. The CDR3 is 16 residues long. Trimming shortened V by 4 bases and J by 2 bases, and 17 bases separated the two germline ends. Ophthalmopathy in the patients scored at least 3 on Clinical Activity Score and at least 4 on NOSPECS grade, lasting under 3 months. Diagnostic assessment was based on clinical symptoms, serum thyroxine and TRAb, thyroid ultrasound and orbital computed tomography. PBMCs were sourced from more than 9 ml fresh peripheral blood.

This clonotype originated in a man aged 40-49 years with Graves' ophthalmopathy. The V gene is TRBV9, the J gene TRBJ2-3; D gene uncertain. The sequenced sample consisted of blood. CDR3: CASSPRTDEPTDTQYF. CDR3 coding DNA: TGTGCCAGCAGCCCCCGGACGGATGAGCCCACAGATACGCAGTATTTT.